These 10 T cell receptor beta chains were sequenced from one sample in a study of spatial heterogeneity in lung cancer. The antigens of these receptors remain unknown. Study-wide results and limits: For expanded intratumoral alpha and beta TCRs, counts tracked tumor mutation counts.

Time point indicated: sample taken at primary tumor resection. TCRdb independently ran MiXCR on the 5' RACE reads; one entry per CDR3 protein. The profile shows approximately 10,000 distinct CDR3 sequences, about 14% of them singletons. The source was lung tumor tissue, collected at surgery. These receptor sequences come from a male donor with early-stage non-small cell lung cancer.

The chain uses TRBV11-2 and TRBJ1-5, with D possibly being TRBD1 (6 bases). V was cut by 6 bases and J by 6 bases, with 12 bases left in between. Germline V lookup: CDR1 SGHAT, CDR2 FQNNGV. There are 13 residues in the CDR3. The CDR3 nucleotides read TGTGCCAGCAGTACAGGGAGGGGTCAGCCCCAGCATTTT. It specifies CASSTGRGQPQHF.

This clonotype counts as medium-sized. The V gene is TRBV6-6, the J gene TRBJ1-5, with a tentative D call TRBD1 (5 bases). V lost 5 bases and J 7 bases, leaving 12 bases between the germline ends. Germline-derived CDR1 and CDR2 are MNHNY and SVGAGI (reference sequence). CDR3 length equals 13 residues. As DNA, the CDR3 is TGTGCCAGCAGTCGCGCAGGGAACCAGCCCCAGCATTTT. Translation gives CASSRAGNQPQHF.

In its sample, this clonotype was seen many times. V is TRBV6-5 and J is TRBJ1-5; the D is unclear. Germline V CDR1 and CDR2: MNHEY, SVGAGI. Trimming stripped 4 bases from V and 0 bases from J, with 10 bases between. This CDR3 is 15 amino acids long. The CDR3 nucleotides read TGTGCCAGCAGTTCCTTAGGGATTAGCAATCAGCCCCAGCATTTT. This sequence encodes CASSSLGISNQPQHF.

This clonotype was recorded at least ten times. CDR3 protein: CASSKGQGAQSGNTIYF. The CDR3 bases are TGTGCCAGCAGCAAAGGACAGGGGGCCCAATCTGGAAACACCATATATTTT. The chain joins TRBV9 to TRBJ1-3; 11 positions match TRBD1. V trimming: 4 bases; J trimming: 1 base; junction bases outside the gene matches: 7. Per the germline V gene, CDR1 is SGDLS and CDR2 is YYNGEE. This CDR3 is 17 amino acids long.

This clonotype is medium-sized (0.01 to 0.1%). The chain joins TRBV24-1 to TRBJ2-5; TRBD1 or TRBD2 may be the D gene (5 bases each). Germline-derived CDR1 and CDR2 are KGHDR and SFDVKD. Trimming shortened V by 4 bases and J by 1 base, and 9 bases separated the two germline ends. The length of the CDR3 is 14 residues. CDR3 amino acids: CATSESGRQETQYF. CDR3 DNA sequence: TGTGCCACCAGTGAGTCGGGACGCCAAGAGACCCAGTACTTC.

Sample share makes this clonotype medium-sized. This rearrangement joins TRBV12-3 or TRBV12-4 to TRBJ2-3; TRBD2 aligns across 8 bases. The V and J ends lost 4 bases and 3 bases, in that order; junction bases with no gene match: 9. This CDR3 spans 16 amino acids. The CDR3 nucleotides are TGTGCCAGCAGTTCCCAACCGGGACTAGTTACAGATACGCAGTATTTT. Amino acids: CASSSQPGLVTDTQYF.

This clonotype is judged medium-sized. V usage is TRBV7-6 and J usage is TRBJ2-1, with 9 bases fitting TRBD1. This CDR3 is built from 15 residues. The trim removed 5 bases at V and 5 bases at J, leaving 7 bases unmatched. Germline V gene data show CDR1 as SGHVS and CDR2 as FNYEAQ. The CDR3 region has the DNA TGTGCCAGCAGCCGGTCGGGACAGGGAGACAATGAGCAGTTCTTC. It codes for CASSRSGQGDNEQFF.

This chain joins TRBV10-2 and TRBJ1-5; no firm D call. Trimming left V 3 bases short and J 1 base short, with 10 bases between. Germline CDR1 WSHSY, CDR2 SAAADI. The CDR3 extends over 15 amino acids. The CDR3 region has the DNA TGCGCCAGCAGTGAAGGGAGGTGGAGCAATCAGCCCCAGCATTTT. It is translated as CASSEGRWSNQPQHF.

J is TRBJ2-5 and V is TRBV5-4, with a possible D match to TRBD2 (5 bases). Germline V gives CDR1 SGHNT, CDR2 YYREEE (reference sequence). V was cut by 0 bases and J by 1 base, with 7 bases left in between. The CDR3 is made up of 14 amino acids. CDR3 bases: TGTGCCAGCAGCTTGGTAGCGCTCCAAGAGACCCAGTACTTC. Amino acids: CASSLVALQETQYF. Variable domain in full (rest from reference TRBV5-4 and TRBJ2-5): ETGVTQSPTHLIKTRGQQVTLRCSSQSGHNTVSWYQQALGQGPQFIFQYYREEENGRGNFPPRFSGLQFPNYSSELNVNALELDDSALYLCASSLVALQETQYFGPGTRLLVL.

This clonotype was found many times. J is TRBJ2-1 and V is TRBV12-3 or TRBV12-4; D call uncertain. This CDR3 comprises 11 residues. V was clipped by 5 bases and J by 11 bases, with 10 bases between them. CDR3 coding DNA: TGTGCCAGCAGTCCCGACATGAAGCAGTTCTTC. It codes for CASSPDMKQFF.